This T cell receptor (beta chain) derives from a study of OX40 agonist ivuxolimab in advanced cancers. Clones were read by immunoSEQ multiplex PCR, and TCRdb kept only the in-frame ones, dropping some. Among some 60,000 clones listed, about four fifths were seen once. This CDR3 comprises 12 residues. CDR1 is LGHNT, CDR2 FRNRAP, per germline. V lost 7 bases and J 10 bases, leaving 14 bases between the germline ends. The material sequenced was CD4+ or CD8+ T cells sorted from blood, taken in a trial of the OX40 agonist ivuxolimab. This receptor was taken from an adult with an advanced solid tumor such as melanoma, head and neck, liver or kidney cancer. The genes are TRBV12-5 and TRBJ2-1; unclear D gene. CDR3 nucleotide sequence: TGTGCTAGTGCCCCCGGCCGGCCGGAGCAGTTCTTC. Translated: CASAPGRPEQFF.